This T cell receptor (beta chain) was identified during a study of blood T cell repertoires in COVID-19 (dated by TCRdb to 2019 to 2021). Some background on the complete study: The collaborator samples originated in the United States, Italy and Spain and spanned the acute and convalescent phases of COVID-19. The prospective study material was composed of cDNA or gDNA derived from T cells, B-cell-depleted T cells, or PBMCs. Deeply sampled blood TCRbeta repertoires from subjects exposed to, actively infected with, or recovered from COVID-19 were included in the dataset. A freely available public database, intended as a resource for researchers studying the immune response to SARS-CoV-2, is where the repertoires were released. Samples were obtained from the ongoing ImmuneRACE study (first 160 participants) and from 1,254 subjects provided by 6 global collaborators. Sample metadata almost always included a de-identified subject ID, COVID-19 status, age in years and sex. Where HLA class I and class II types were available, the types were taken from metadata supplied by the sample provider, not from assay-based typing.

Based on the germline V gene, the CDR1 and CDR2 sequences are ENHRY and SYGVKD. V loses 2 bases of germline sequence and J loses 8 bases, and the interval between the two ends is 12 bases. The CDR3 runs 14 amino acids, cysteine and phenylalanine included. Of the read, only the CDR3 DNA is kept; its 42 bases are in frame from base 1. TCRbeta CDR3 regions were amplified from genomic DNA by means of the immunoSEQ Assay, a bias-controlled multiplex PCR. As for the authors' bioinformatics: The number of nucleated cells in each sample was estimated from the amplification of reference gene primers within the assay. To quantify the absolute abundance of each unique TCRbeta CDR3 rearrangement, sequence reads were collapsed and filtered. For each sample, productive Simpson clonality was calculated as the square root of Simpson's diversity index over productive rearrangements. TCRdb's version of the immuneACCESS table is confined to in-frame rearrangements and falls short of the full clone set. An unresolved V gene accounts for under half of the shortfall where checked; the remainder is of unknown origin. The DNA was the basis for D and trimming; V, J and clone size are from that table. The sample records approximately 300,000 clones, under 95% of which are singletons. The top ten clonotypes cover roughly 2.6% of the sample.

In the prospective study, participants were 18 to 89 years old, resided in approximately 22 geographic areas of the United States, and were enrolled through a virtual design. In the prospective study, cohorts were assigned on the basis of participant-reported clinical history obtained from a screening survey and a study questionnaire. For ImmuneRACE Cohort 3, a participant was defined as recovered based on two consecutive negative NP/OP PCR tests, clearance by a healthcare professional, or resolution of symptoms. In the prospective study, whole blood, serum and a nasopharyngeal or oropharyngeal swab were collected from each participant by mobile phlebotomists. Over a roughly 2-month period, participants in the prospective study had the option of providing additional blood draws and questionnaires. Before DNA extraction, blood samples from the prospective study were shipped at room temperature or frozen.

About this clone: Its antigen remains undetermined. Base qualities were left out, and no much larger clone turns up one base away.

Broad study findings and their caveats: Clinical and demographic metadata were provided uncurated, with the amount varying by source and participant.

What was sequenced was PBMCs or T cells enriched from blood (not recorded which). Recombination joined TRBV10-3 with TRBJ1-4, and possibly TRBD1, on 5 matching bases. The clonotype was recovered from a man aged 60 to 69 who had recovered from COVID-19. The nucleotides read TGTGCCATCAGTGAGGGCAGGGCGAAGGAAAAACTGTTTTTT. Translated, this gives CAISEGRAKEKLFF.